This TCR beta chain was recorded in a study of chemoradiotherapy in HPV16-positive cancers. Study-wide findings and caveats: Candidate HPV-specific clones and E7-related TCR motifs grew in tumor during treatment.

Libraries were prepared by immunoSEQ multiplex PCR; TCRdb keeps only in-frame clonotypes and omits some of them. Here the sample spans under 30,000 clones, around 94% being singletons. Germline CDR1 and CDR2: SGHDT and YYEEEE. The CDR3 sequence is 15 residues long. Germline trimming cut 3 bases from V and 1 base from J; bases unmatched to any gene: 3. In the case of this clone: Its antigen is undetermined.

This sample was obtained from a patient who underwent chemoradiotherapy. This TCR was sampled from a human donor with HPV-associated anogenital cancer. The J gene is TRBJ2-1, the V gene TRBV5-6, with 8 bases matching TRBD1. DNA for the CDR3: TGTGCCAGCAGCTGGGACAGGCCGTCCTACAATGAGCAGTTCTTC. Amino acid sequence: CASSWDRPSYNEQFF.